Shown below are 17 T cell receptor beta chains from a single sample sequenced in a study of T cells in Graves' hyperthyroidism and ophthalmopathy. Amplification of TCR beta CDR3 regions was performed using RNA transcripts as template. A first-round RT-PCR of the TCR CDR3 used the HTBI primer set. MiXCR, run by TCRdb on the multiplex PCR reads, gives a single entry per CDR3 protein. The sample holds hundreds of thousands of distinct CDR3 sequences, more than 45% seen once. Sequenced input: peripheral blood or thyroid tissue (not recorded which). The origin of the receptors is a woman between 18 and 30 years old with Graves' hyperthyroidism.

The J gene is TRBJ2-7, the V gene TRBV24-1, with D possibly matching TRBD1 (8 bases). This CDR3 spans 15 amino acids. Deletions cut 4 bases from V and 3 bases from J, with 15 bases between. Germline V gene sequence: CDR1 KGHDR, CDR2 SFDVKD. DNA of the CDR3: TGTGCCACCAGTGACCGGACAGGGAGGGACTACGAGCAGTACTTC. Translated: CATSDRTGRDYEQYF.

The sample holds many counts of this clonotype. The chain carries TRBV7-3 and TRBJ2-5; unclear D gene. The CDR3 has 13 amino acids. Germline V gene sequence: CDR1 SGHTA, CDR2 FQGTGA. Trimming pared 1 base from V and 5 bases from J, leaving 8 bases between. The CDR3 coding sequence is TGTGCCAGCAGCTTAATGTTCGGGGAGACCCAGTACTTC. Its translation: CASSLMFGETQYF.

This clonotype has at least ten counts. The V and J genes are TRBV7-2 and TRBJ1-2; unclear D gene. The CDR3 is 13 amino acids. The V gene's germline CDR1 is SGHTA and CDR2 FQGNSA. The germline V and J ends were trimmed by 1 base and 10 bases, with 13 bases remaining between them. CDR3: CASSLGGGSNYTF. In nucleotides, the CDR3 is TGTGCCAGCAGCTTAGGGGGAGGTAGTAACTACACCTTC.

The table lists this clonotype with a few counts. V and J are TRBV2 and TRBJ2-7; 15 nucleotides line up with TRBD2. The CDR3 is 17 amino acids. J lost 5 bases, V lost 2 bases, and 7 bases had no gene match. Per germline, CDR1 SNHLY and CDR2 FYNNEI. This chain's CDR3 is CASSESRTSGRADEQYF. DNA for the CDR3: TGTGCCAGCAGTGAATCGAGGACTAGCGGGAGGGCCGACGAGCAGTACTTC.

This clonotype was seen repeatedly, ten times or more. The chain couples TRBV7-6 to TRBJ1-1; D gene unclear. Germline V gives CDR1 SGHVS, CDR2 FNYEAQ. The CDR3 runs 14 residues. Trimming stripped 5 bases from V and 0 bases from J, with 10 bases between. DNA for the CDR3: TGTGCCAGCAGCGTACAGAACATGAACACTGAAGCTTTCTTT. Residues: CASSVQNMNTEAFF.

The CDR3, as DNA: TGTGCCAGCACCCACGGGAGGGGGCGGGAGACCCAGTACTTC. As protein: CASTHGRGRETQYF. V is TRBV6-5 and J is TRBJ2-5; D may be TRBD2 (8 bases). The CDR3 contains 14 residues. Trimming shortened V by 7 bases and J by 5 bases, and 17 bases separated the two germline ends. Germline V gene sequence: CDR1 MNHEY, CDR2 SVGAGI.

The chain uses TRBV11-2 and TRBJ1-1; D not certain. The germline gives CDR1 SGHAT, CDR2 FQNNGV. V lost 6 bases to trimming and J lost 3 bases, with 14 bases between them. The CDR3 covers 14 residues. Here the CDR3 DNA reads TGTGCCAGCAGGCGTCCGGGGAGGGACACTGAAGCTTTCTTT. Its translation: CASRRPGRDTEAFF.

As regards this clonotype: Mismatch with germline at one junction end may stem from a read error. The V call is TRBV7-3, the J call TRBJ1-5; D is undetermined. Germline loops: CDR1 SGHTA, CDR2 FQGTGA. The CDR3 is 15 residues long. The CDR3 DNA reads as TGCGCCAGCAGCCAAGATGGACTCTCAAATCAGCCCCAGCATTTT. As protein: CASSQDGLSNQPQHF.

The genes are TRBV10-3 and TRBJ1-5; perhaps TRBD1 as D (5 bases). Germline-derived CDR1 and CDR2 are ENHRY and SYGVKD. The CDR3 runs 12 residues. DNA of the CDR3: TGTGCTAGTTACCAGGGAAATCAGCCCCAGCATTTT. It encodes CASYQGNQPQHF.

In the case of this clonotype: A much larger clone lies one base from this, so it may be a read error. The chain links TRBV29-1 to TRBJ1-1; a weak D match, TRBD1 (6 bases). Germline V lookup: CDR1 SQVTM, CDR2 ANQGSEA. Between the trimmed V and J ends, which lost 8 bases and 7 bases, there was a span of 17 bases. The CDR3 is 12 residues long. CDR3 loop: CSFRTAGIEAFF. In DNA form, the CDR3 reads TGCAGCTTCCGGACAGCCGGGATTGAAGCTTTCTTT.

On this clonotype itself: Mismatch with germline at one junction end may stem from a read error. This rearrangement joins TRBV7-9 to TRBJ1-4; D is perhaps TRBD1 (5 bases). Germline lookup yields CDR1 SEHNR and CDR2 FQNEAQ (reference sequence). There are 13 residues in the CDR3. The CDR3 DNA is TGCGCCAGCTGGGGGGGTCGAGGTGAAAAACTGTTTTTT. This encodes CASWGGRGEKLFF.

The V gene is TRBV25-1, the J gene TRBJ1-6; tentative D call: TRBD1 (6 bases). The V end lost 6 bases, the J end lost 8 bases, and 14 bases lay between the germline ends. The CDR3 extends over 14 amino acids. Germline CDR1 and CDR2: MGHDK and SYGVNS. In DNA, the CDR3 is TGTGCCAGCAGAGGGGCAGGGGATGATTCACCCCTCCACTTT. The encoded protein is CASRGAGDDSPLHF.

The sample holds a few counts of this clonotype. The chain employs TRBV20-1 and TRBJ1-2; 7 nucleotides match TRBD1. V trimming: 0 bases; J trimming: 8 bases; junction bases outside the gene matches: 9. The V gene's germline CDR1 is DFQATT and CDR2 SNEGSKA (reference sequence). This CDR3 spans 14 amino acids. CDR3: CSARDGQGVPGYTF. The CDR3 region has the DNA TGCAGTGCTAGAGATGGGCAGGGGGTTCCCGGCTACACCTTC.

As regards this clonotype: This CDR3 is missing its conserved last phenylalanine or tryptophan, likely due to a read error. The V call is TRBV29-1, the J call TRBJ2-7; TRBD2 matches 10 bases. Germline V gene lookup returns CDR1 SQVTM and CDR2 ANQGSEA. This CDR3 spans 13 amino acids. V shed 6 bases, J shed 6 bases, and the junction held 8 bases outside the gene matches. The CDR3 region has the DNA TGCAGCGTCACTGGGACTAGCGTTACCGAGCAGTACCTC. Protein sequence: CSVTGTSVTEQYL.

This clonotype is a singleton in its sample. A much larger clone sits a single nucleotide away, making a read error possible. The chain is built from TRBV19 and TRBJ1-6, with TRBD1 matching over 7 bases. The germline V gene encodes CDR1 LNHDA and CDR2 SQIVND (reference sequence). CDR3 length equals 14 residues. Unmatched junction bases numbered 5, after V lost 3 bases and J lost 9 bases. As DNA, the CDR3 is TGTGCCAGTAGTATCGACAGGGTCGGTTCACCCCTCCACTTT. Its protein product is CASSIDRVGSPLHF.

Of note for this clonotype: A much larger clone lies one base from this, so it may be a read error. The genes are TRBV7-2 and TRBJ2-5; 8 positions agree with TRBD2. CDR3 length: 14 residues. CDR1 and CDR2 from the germline V gene are SGHTA and FQGNSA. CDR3 region: CASSSGGGQETEYF. The DNA of the CDR3 is TGTGCCAGCAGCTCGGGGGGGGGACAAGAGACCGAGTACTTC.

This CDR3 is CATSDPGSYTDTQYF. The CDR3 coding sequence is TGTGCCACCAGTGATCCTGGATCGTACACAGATACGCAGTATTTT. V is TRBV24-1 and J is TRBJ2-3; unclear D gene. The CDR3 extends over 15 amino acids. Per the germline V gene, CDR1 is KGHDR and CDR2 is SFDVKD. With 3 bases removed from V and 2 bases from J, the gap between germline ends came to 11 bases.